These 22 T cell receptor beta chains originate from one sample sequenced in a study of blood T cell repertoires in COVID-19. Only in-frame clones appear in the TCRdb table, and some are missing; sequencing was by immunoSEQ multiplex PCR. The table lists about 380,000 clones, around 87% of them singletons. The specimen sequenced was PBMCs or T cells enriched from blood (not recorded which). The receptors here all came from a young man who had recovered from COVID-19.

The chain employs TRBV2 and TRBJ2-7, with a possible D match to TRBD2 (6 bases). The CDR3 consists of 13 residues. From germline, CDR1 is SNHLY and CDR2 FYNNEI. Trimming stripped 7 bases from V and 2 bases from J, with 12 bases between. For the CDR3, the DNA is TGTGCCAGCACCGCGGGGATGGCCTACGAGCAGTACTTC. Translation: CASTAGMAYEQYF.

The chain has TRBV19 and TRBJ1-1; a possible D gene is TRBD1 (6 bases). The CDR3 consists of 13 residues. V lost 3 bases, J lost 8 bases, and 13 bases lay in between. Germline CDR1 LNHDA, CDR2 SQIVND (reference sequence). The chain's CDR3 is CASSIGGASEAFF. The CDR3 nucleotides are TGTGCCAGTAGTATTGGGGGGGCATCGGAAGCTTTCTTT.

The V call is TRBV30, the J call TRBJ1-5; D possibly corresponds to TRBD1 (5 bases). Trimming shortened V by 0 bases and J by 2 bases, and 14 bases separated the two germline ends. Germline V gives CDR1 GTSNPN, CDR2 SVGIG (reference sequence). This CDR3 region has 16 residues. This CDR3 reads CAWSVGPGLGNQPQHF. In nucleotides, the CDR3 is TGTGCCTGGAGTGTTGGACCGGGACTAGGCAATCAGCCCCAGCATTTT.

This clone showed up just a few times. The chain has TRBV5-1 and TRBJ1-1; 7 positions agree with TRBD1. CDR3 length equals 14 residues. V lost 4 bases, J lost 2 bases, and 5 bases stayed unmatched. Germline CDR1 is SGHRS and CDR2 is YFSETQ. CDR3 sequence reads: CASSTRQGNTEAFF. The CDR3 nucleotides are TGCGCCAGCAGCACCCGACAGGGTAACACTGAAGCTTTCTTT.

CDR3 protein: CASSGSSTDTQYF. The CDR3 DNA sequence: TGTGCCAGCAGTGGTAGCAGCACAGATACGCAGTATTTT. This chain joins TRBV2 and TRBJ2-3; D remains ambiguous. The CDR3 is 13 amino acids. Trimming took 4 bases from V and 0 from J, leaving 5 bases between them. CDR1 and CDR2 (germline): SNHLY, FYNNEI.

The V gene is TRBV7-6, the J gene TRBJ1-4, with D possibly matching TRBD1 (5 bases). This CDR3 is built from 17 residues. CDR1 is SGHVS, CDR2 FNYEAQ, per germline. The V gene lost 1 base and the J gene lost 5 bases, with 17 bases spanning the gap. The CDR3, as DNA: TGTGCCAGCAGCTTAGTACAAGGTGGAGGGGACAATGAAAAACTGTTTTTT. Protein sequence: CASSLVQGGGDNEKLFF.

This chain links TRBV3-1 (or the pseudogene TRBV3-2) with TRBJ1-4; a possible D gene is TRBD1 (6 bases). This CDR3 comprises 15 residues. V lost 6 bases and J 5 bases, leaving 16 bases between the germline ends. Germline CDR1 reads LGHDT; CDR2 reads YNNKEL (reference sequence). The CDR3 sequence is CASSHTGQLNEKLFF. The CDR3 bases are TGTGCCAGCAGTCATACGGGACAACTAAATGAAAAACTGTTTTTT.

The CDR3 DNA follows: TGTGCCAGCAGCCCCGGACAGGGCCTTGAAGCTTTCTTT. This codes for CASSPGQGLEAFF. The chain links TRBV3-1 (or the pseudogene TRBV3-2) to TRBJ1-1, with 8 bases fitting TRBD1. Trimming removed 4 bases from V and 7 bases from J; junction bases left unmatched: 5. CDR3 length equals 13 residues. CDR1 is LGHDT, CDR2 YNNKEL, per germline (reference sequence).

This clone showed up just a few times. The chain uses TRBV10-3 and TRBJ1-1; tentative D call: TRBD1 (5 bases). CDR1 is ENHRY and CDR2 is SYGVKD in the germline V gene. V was trimmed by 6 bases and J by 1 base, leaving 15 bases between them. The CDR3 covers 15 residues. The CDR3 spells CAIRGNPTANTEAFF. CDR3 nucleotide sequence: TGTGCCATCAGGGGAAACCCGACAGCGAACACTGAAGCTTTCTTT.

The V call is TRBV7-9, the J call TRBJ1-2, with D possibly TRBD1 on 5 matching bases. Germline CDR1 and CDR2: SEHNR and FQNEAQ (reference sequence). CDR3 size: 14 residues. Trimming pared 4 bases from V and 6 bases from J, leaving 15 bases between. CDR3 residues: CASSSPFLGDGYTF. The CDR3 DNA reads TGTGCCAGCAGCTCACCGTTTTTAGGGGATGGCTACACCTTC.

The chain employs TRBV12-5 and TRBJ1-4; TRBD1 matches at 7 bases. The junction had 6 bases not matched to a gene; V was cut back by 7 bases and J by 7 bases. Looked up from germline, CDR1 is LGHNT and CDR2 is FRNRAP. CDR3 length: 13 residues. CDR3 nucleotide sequence: TGTGCTAGTGCCAGGGACAGCATTGAAAAACTGTTTTTT. Amino acids: CASARDSIEKLFF.

The chain couples TRBV28 to TRBJ2-2; D is perhaps TRBD1 (6 bases). Per germline, CDR1 MDHEN and CDR2 SYDVKM. The CDR3 totals 17 residues. V dropped 3 bases and J dropped 3 bases, with 17 bases sitting between them. The CDR3 protein is CASSFGDTGFHTGELFF. As DNA, the CDR3 is TGTGCCAGCAGTTTCGGAGACACAGGGTTTCACACCGGGGAGCTGTTTTTT.

This clone was seen a single time. J is TRBJ2-3 and V is TRBV11-1; tentative D call: TRBD1 (5 bases). Germline V gene lookup returns CDR1 SGHAT and CDR2 FQDESV (reference sequence). The CDR3 covers 13 residues. V was pared by 2 bases and J by 5 bases, with 8 bases between. CDR3 in DNA: TGTGCCAGCAGCTTACAGGGTGGAGATACGCAGTATTTT. Translating it yields CASSLQGGDTQYF.

The chain carries TRBV11-3 and TRBJ2-1, with no clear D. Trimming left V 0 bases short and J 6 bases short, with 12 bases between. Germline loops: CDR1 SGHNT, CDR2 YENEEA. This CDR3 is 15 amino acids long. Here the CDR3 reads CASSLDNTVGNEQFF. CDR3 DNA: TGTGCCAGCAGCTTAGACAATACAGTCGGCAATGAGCAGTTCTTC.

The gene calls are TRBV4-1 and TRBJ2-7; 7 bases agree with TRBD1. The V gene's germline CDR1 is MGHRA and CDR2 YSYEKL. The CDR3 is made up of 16 amino acids. V lost 1 base to trimming and J lost 2 bases; unmatched junction nucleotides: 8. The CDR3 DNA is TGCGCCAGCAGCCAAGGTTACAGGGGAATTACCTACGAGCAGTACTTC. It specifies CASSQGYRGITYEQYF.

The V and J genes are TRBV6-5 and TRBJ1-1, with a weak D call TRBD1 (5 bases). V gave up 0 bases and J gave up 2 bases, with 10 bases separating them. This CDR3 is 15 amino acids long. CDR1 is MNHEY, CDR2 SVGAGI, per germline. CDR3 DNA sequence: TGTGCCAGCAGTTACTCGCGGGGCGGCAACACTGAAGCTTTCTTT. Protein sequence: CASSYSRGGNTEAFF.

The chain joins TRBV12-3 or TRBV12-4 to TRBJ1-1; D call uncertain. V was shortened by 1 base and J by 5 bases, with 5 bases between the two germline ends. The CDR3 is 12 amino acids. CDR3 DNA sequence: TGTGCCAGCAGTTTAGACGGGACTGAAGCTTTCTTT. Residues: CASSLDGTEAFF.

The chain couples TRBV29-1 to TRBJ2-2; 7 positions agree with TRBD2. V dropped 0 bases and J dropped 5; count of bases not matched to a gene: 18. The CDR3 runs 19 residues. The V gene's germline CDR1 is SQVTM and CDR2 ANQGSEA. The CDR3, as DNA: TGCAGCGTTGAAGAGGGGGAACGGCGGGGGTTGGCCCGGACCGGGGAGCTGTTTTTT. It specifies CSVEEGERRGLARTGELFF.

This clone was recorded once. The chain joins TRBV4-1 to TRBJ1-5; 7 nucleotides line up with TRBD1. CDR1 MGHRA and CDR2 YSYEKL come from the germline V gene. The V segment lost 0 bases and the J segment 6 bases; nucleotides outside the gene matches: 2. CDR3 length: 14 residues. In DNA form, the CDR3 reads TGCGCCAGCAGCCAAGAGACAGGGATTCAGCCCCAGCATTTT. This sequence encodes CASSQETGIQPQHF.

The chain recombines TRBV30 with TRBJ2-7; possible D gene TRBD2, 11 bases. Germline CDR1 reads GTSNPN; CDR2 reads SVGIG (reference sequence). This CDR3 region has 21 residues. Trimming stripped 4 bases from V and 0 bases from J, with 34 bases between. CDR3 sequence reads: CAWTPGQGMTSGEFSSYEQYF. DNA of the CDR3: TGTGCCTGGACCCCGGGACAGGGGATGACTAGCGGGGAGTTTAGCTCCTACGAGCAGTACTTC.

This chain links TRBV5-1 with TRBJ1-5; D may be TRBD1 (6 bases). Germline lookup yields CDR1 SGHRS and CDR2 YFSETQ. V lost 3 bases and J lost 5, with 15 bases in between. The CDR3 runs 15 residues. The CDR3 protein is CASSSMGAEHQPQHF. In DNA, the CDR3 is TGCGCCAGCAGCTCCATGGGGGCTGAGCATCAGCCCCAGCATTTT.

This chain connects TRBV5-1 to TRBJ2-1; 13 bases are a match to TRBD2. Germline V lookup: CDR1 SGHRS, CDR2 YFSETQ. V lost 4 bases and J lost 5; bases outside the gene matches: 9. CDR3 length equals 17 residues. The CDR3 bases are TGCGCCAGCAGCACCGGGACTAGCGGGGTTTTCGACAATGAGCAGTTCTTC. Its translation: CASSTGTSGVFDNEQFF.